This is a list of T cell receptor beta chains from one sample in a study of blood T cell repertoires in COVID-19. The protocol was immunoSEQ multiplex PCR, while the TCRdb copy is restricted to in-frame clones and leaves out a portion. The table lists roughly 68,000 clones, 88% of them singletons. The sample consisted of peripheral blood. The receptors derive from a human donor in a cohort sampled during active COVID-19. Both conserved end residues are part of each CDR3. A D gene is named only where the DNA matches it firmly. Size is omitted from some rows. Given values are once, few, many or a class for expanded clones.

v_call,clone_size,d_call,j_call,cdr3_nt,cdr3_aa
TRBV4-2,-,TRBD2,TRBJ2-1,TGTGCCAGCAGCCAAGATTCGCGCGGGGGCTACAATGAGCAGTTCTTC,CASSQDSRGGYNEQFF
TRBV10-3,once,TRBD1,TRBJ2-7,TGTGCCATCACTGAGGGACAGGGGAGCTACGAGCAGTACTTC,CAITEGQGSYEQYF
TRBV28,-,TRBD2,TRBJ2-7,TGTGCCAGCAAGCAGCGGGAGTACGAGCAGTACTTC,CASKQREYEQYF
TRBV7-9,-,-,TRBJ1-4,TGTGCCAGCAGCCCCGCGAGGGGAGGGGGTGCAACTAATGAAAAACTGTTTTTT,CASSPARGGGATNEKLFF
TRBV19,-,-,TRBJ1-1,TGTGCCAGTTCCAAAGACAGGAACACTGAAGCTTTCTTT,CASSKDRNTEAFF
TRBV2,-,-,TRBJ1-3,TGTGCCAGCAGGGAGGGGGGAAACACCATATATTTT,CASREGGNTIYF
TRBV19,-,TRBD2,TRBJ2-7,TGTGCCAGTAGTATAGATGGGGGAGGGGCGTCCTACGAGCAGTACTTC,CASSIDGGGASYEQYF
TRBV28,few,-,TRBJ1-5,TGTGCCAGCACTCCTCTTTACACAGGCAAGGGTCAGCCCCAGCATTTT,CASTPLYTGKGQPQHF
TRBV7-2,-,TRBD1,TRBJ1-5,TGTGCCAGCAGCTTACAGGGGGGCGTCAATCAGCCCCAGCATTTT,CASSLQGGVNQPQHF
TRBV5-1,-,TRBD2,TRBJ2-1,TGCGCCAGCAGCCAAGTAGCGGGAGCGAACAATGAGCAGTTCTTC,CASSQVAGANNEQFF
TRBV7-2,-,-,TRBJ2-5,TGTGCCAGCAGCGCTCGCCGGCTAGTAGAGACCCAGTACTTC,CASSARRLVETQYF
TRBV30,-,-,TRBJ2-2,TGTGCCTGGGGCACGGCCGGGGAGCTGTTTTTT,CAWGTAGELFF
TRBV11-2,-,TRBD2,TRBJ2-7,TGTGCCAGCAGCTTAGGACTAGCGGGAGGGGTCGAGCAGTACTTC,CASSLGLAGGVEQYF
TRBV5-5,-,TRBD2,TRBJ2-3,TGTGCCAGCAGCTTGATAGCGGGAGGTGGGGATACGCAGTATTTT,CASSLIAGGGDTQYF
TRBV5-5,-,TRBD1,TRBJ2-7,TGTGCCAGCAGTTACAGGGGGCTCGGGTACGAGCAGTACTTC,CASSYRGLGYEQYF
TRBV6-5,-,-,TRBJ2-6,TGTGCCAGCAGTTTCACAGGGAGCTCTGGGGCCAACGTCCTGACTTTC,CASSFTGSSGANVLTF
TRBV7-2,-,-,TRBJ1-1,TGTGCCAGCAGCTTAAGGGGGGGGCCGTGGGACACTGAAGCTTTCTTT,CASSLRGGPWDTEAFF
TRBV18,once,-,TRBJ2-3,TGTGCCAGCTCACTGTCGAGGCGGCCCAGCACAGATACGCAGTATTTT,CASSLSRRPSTDTQYF
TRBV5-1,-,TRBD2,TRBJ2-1,TGCGCCAGCAGCCCGGGACTAGCGGGAGGATTTGAGCAGTTCTTC,CASSPGLAGGFEQFF
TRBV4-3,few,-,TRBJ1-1,TGCGCCAGCAGCCACAGGGTTAACACTGAAGCTTTCTTT,CASSHRVNTEAFF
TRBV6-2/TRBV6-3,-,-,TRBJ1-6,TGTGCCAGCAGTCCCATGGGGGCATATAATTCACCCCTCCACTTT,CASSPMGAYNSPLHF
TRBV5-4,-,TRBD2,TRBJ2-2,TGTGCCAGCAGCCCCCCTGACTTTGCGGGGGGGACCGGGGAGCTGTTTTTT,CASSPPDFAGGTGELFF
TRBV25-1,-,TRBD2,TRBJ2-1,TGTGCCACCCGGACTAGCGGGAGTCCTGAGCAGTTCTTC,CATRTSGSPEQFF
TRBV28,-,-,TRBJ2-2,TGTGCCAGCAGCCCTATTAACACCGGGGAGCTGTTTTTT,CASSPINTGELFF
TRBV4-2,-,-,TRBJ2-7,TGTGCCAGCAGCCAAGATTTAAGGGGGTACGAGCAGTACTTC,CASSQDLRGYEQYF
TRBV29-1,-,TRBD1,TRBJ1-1,TGCAGCGTTGGAGGGGGGACAGCCGAAATTGGTGCTTTCTTT,CSVGGGTAEIGAFF
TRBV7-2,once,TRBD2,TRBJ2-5,TGTGCCAGCAGCTTTGTTAGCGGGGGCGTACTTGGGGAGACCCAGTACTTC,CASSFVSGGVLGETQYF
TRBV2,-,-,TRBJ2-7,TGTGCCAGCAGTGAAACCCGGGTCCGGGACGAGCAGTACTTC,CASSETRVRDEQYF
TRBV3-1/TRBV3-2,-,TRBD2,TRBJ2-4,TGTGCCAGCAGCTGGAGCGGGGCGCCACTAGCCAAAAACATTCAGTACTTC,CASSWSGAPLAKNIQYF
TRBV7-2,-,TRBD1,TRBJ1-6,TGTGCCAGCAGTCCGCGGACAGGACAAAATTCACCCCTCCACTTT,CASSPRTGQNSPLHF
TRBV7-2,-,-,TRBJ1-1,TGTGCCAGCAGGCTGGTGGGGGGGACTGAAGCTTTCTTT,CASRLVGGTEAFF
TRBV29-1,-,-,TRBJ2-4,TGCAGCGTTGAAGGAACCTCACAGGGAGTTGGCAAAAACATTCAGTACTTC,CSVEGTSQGVGKNIQYF
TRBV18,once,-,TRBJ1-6,TGTGCCAGCTCAGCGTCGACTGGCAATAATTCACCCCTCCACTTT,CASSASTGNNSPLHF
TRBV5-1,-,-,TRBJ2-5,TGCGCCAGCAGAGGGGGGGCGCAGGGAGAGACCCAGTACTTC,CASRGGAQGETQYF
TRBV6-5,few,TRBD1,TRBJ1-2,TGTGCCAGCAGTTCCGCGGACAGGGGGATCTATGGCTACACCTTC,CASSSADRGIYGYTF
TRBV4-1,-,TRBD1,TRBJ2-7,TGCGCCAGCAGCCAAGGACAGGGGGCGCAAAGTGAGCAGTACTTC,CASSQGQGAQSEQYF
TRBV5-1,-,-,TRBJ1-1,TGCGCCAGCAGCCTCCCCCTGGCGAACACTGAAGCTTTCTTT,CASSLPLANTEAFF
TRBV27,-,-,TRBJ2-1,TGTGCCAGCAGTTTACGGGGGAGGTCCTACAATGAGCAGTTCTTC,CASSLRGRSYNEQFF
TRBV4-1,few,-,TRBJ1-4,TGCGCCAGCAGGCCCGGGACTCCCGGTGTTGAAAAACTGTTTTTT,CASRPGTPGVEKLFF
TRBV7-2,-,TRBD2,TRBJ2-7,TGTGCCAGCAGCCCCGGACTAGCGCAAACTCAGCAGTACTTC,CASSPGLAQTQQYF
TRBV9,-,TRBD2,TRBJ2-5,TGTGCCAGCAGCGTATATAGCGGGGGGGCCGGGGAGACCCAGTACTTC,CASSVYSGGAGETQYF
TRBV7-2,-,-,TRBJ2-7,TGTGCCAGCAGCTTACCCCGCTCAGCGGGTCGTTCGTCCTACGAGCAGTACTTC,CASSLPRSAGRSSYEQYF
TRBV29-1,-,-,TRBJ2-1,TGCAGCGTTGGCCCCCAACTCCACAGGGCAAGGAGCTCCTACAATGAGCAGTTCTTC,CSVGPQLHRARSSYNEQFF
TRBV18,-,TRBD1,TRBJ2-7,TGTGCCAGCTCACCGTGGGCGGGACAGGGGTACGAGCAGTACTTC,CASSPWAGQGYEQYF
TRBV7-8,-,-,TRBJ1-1,TGTGCCAGCAGTATCGAGGCTCGGGGAAGGAACACTGAAGCTTTCTTT,CASSIEARGRNTEAFF
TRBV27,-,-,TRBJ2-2,TGTGCCAGCCGCCGGGGTACGAACACCGGGGAGCTGTTTTTT,CASRRGTNTGELFF
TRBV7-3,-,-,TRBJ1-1,TGTGCCAGCAGCTTAAGACAGGCAGGGAACACTGAAGCTTTCTTT,CASSLRQAGNTEAFF
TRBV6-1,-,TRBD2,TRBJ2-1,TGTGCCAGCAGTGCCCCGGGACTAGCGGTACACAATGAGCAGTTCTTC,CASSAPGLAVHNEQFF
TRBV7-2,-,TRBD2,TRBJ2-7,TGTGCCAGCAGCTCCTACCCGGGGGGGGAAAACGAGCAGTACTTC,CASSSYPGGENEQYF
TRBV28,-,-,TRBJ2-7,TGTGCCAGCAGTTTAAGAGGGTACGAGCAGTACTTC,CASSLRGYEQYF
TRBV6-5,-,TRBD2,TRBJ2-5,TGTGCCAGCAGAAATAGCGGGGGGGCTAGAGAGACCCAGTACTTC,CASRNSGGARETQYF
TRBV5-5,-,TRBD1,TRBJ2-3,TGTGCCAGCAGCTTGGTCGCACAGGGGGGCGCAGATACGCAGTATTTT,CASSLVAQGGADTQYF
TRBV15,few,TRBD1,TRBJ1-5,TGTGCCACCAGCAGAGTAGGGACAGGGGGGATTAGTCAGCCCCAGCATTTT,CATSRVGTGGISQPQHF